Each of the 19 T cell receptor beta chains below was sequenced from the same sample in a study of CD8 T cells in Susac syndrome. Reverse transcription of roughly 0.5 to 1 ug RNA was carried out with random hexamers. TCRdb reanalysed the immunoSEQ multiplex PCR reads using MiXCR and keeps one entry per CDR3 protein. This table has about 200,000 distinct CDR3 sequences, 80% to 95% appearing once. What was sequenced was CD4+ T cells from PBMCs. The receptor source for this set is a human donor in good health.

V and J are TRBV13 and TRBJ1-2; 11 bases are a match to TRBD1. With 5 bases clipped from V and 4 bases from J, the junction kept 6 bases outside the gene matches. The CDR3 length is 15 residues. The germline CDR1 and CDR2 sequences are PRHDT and FYEKMQ (reference sequence). The CDR3 DNA reads as TGTGCCAGCAGCACAAGGACAGGGGGCACCTATGGCTACACCTTC. It is translated as CASSTRTGGTYGYTF.

The DNA for the CDR3 is TGTGCCAGCAGTTACATACAGAACTATGGCTACACCTTC. Protein: CASSYIQNYGYTF. V is TRBV6-2 or TRBV6-3 and J is TRBJ1-2; D is unclear. Trimming took 2 bases from V and 2 from J, leaving 6 bases between them. CDR1 is MNHEY and CDR2 is SVGEGT in the germline V gene. The CDR3 runs to 13 residues.

The chain is built from TRBV20-1 and TRBJ2-7; 9 bases agree with TRBD1. Unmatched junction bases numbered 4, after V lost 7 bases and J lost 6 bases. Germline values: CDR1 DFQATT, CDR2 SNEGSKA (reference sequence). CDR3 length equals 11 residues. CDR3 nucleotide sequence: TGCAGTGTACAGGGGGCCGGCGAGCAGTACTTC. Translated: CSVQGAGEQYF.

This clonotype was recorded only once. V usage is TRBV2 and J usage is TRBJ1-1, with D possibly being TRBD1 (6 bases). The CDR3 contains 14 residues. V lost 4 bases to trimming and J lost 4 bases, with 13 bases between them. Germline-derived CDR1 and CDR2 are SNHLY and FYNNEI. The CDR3 loop reads CASSATGFGTEAFF. DNA of the CDR3: TGTGCCAGCAGTGCAACAGGGTTTGGCACTGAAGCTTTCTTT.

This chain connects TRBV23-1 to TRBJ2-7, with D possibly being TRBD1 (6 bases). TRBV23-1 is reported as an ORF; its role is uncertain. The ends were cut back, 0 bases at V and 5 bases at J, with 14 bases in the middle. The CDR3 totals 15 residues. The CDR3 DNA reads TGCGCCAGCAGTCAATCGGGGGCGGGTTTCCACGAGCAGTACGTC. This gives the protein CASSQSGAGFHEQYV.

The chain carries TRBV7-9 and TRBJ2-4; D unresolved. V lost 1 base, J lost 0 bases, and 10 bases lay in between. Germline V lookup: CDR1 SEHNR, CDR2 FQNEAQ (reference sequence). This CDR3 region has 16 residues. The CDR3 is CASSLGPELAKNIQYF. CDR3 coding DNA: TGTGCCAGCAGCTTAGGGCCAGAACTAGCCAAAAACATTCAGTACTTC.

The rearrangement joins TRBV9 to TRBJ2-2; D gene uncertain. The germline V gene encodes CDR1 SGDLS and CDR2 YYNGEE. The V gene lost 7 bases and the J gene lost 9 bases, with 7 bases spanning the gap. The CDR3 runs 10 residues. The CDR3 sequence is CASGGRELFF. The CDR3 nucleotides read TGTGCCAGCGGTGGGCGGGAGCTGTTTTTT.

The CDR3 DNA reads TGTGCCTGGAGGGACAGGAGGAGCAATCAGCCCCAGCATTTT. Translated: CAWRDRRSNQPQHF. This sequence joins TRBV30 and TRBJ1-5; 7 bases agree with TRBD1. V was pared by 3 bases and J by 1 base, with 3 bases of the junction left unmatched. CDR1 and CDR2 from the germline V gene are GTSNPN and SVGIG (reference sequence). The length of the CDR3 is 14 residues.

The chain employs TRBV7-3 and TRBJ2-7; possibly TRBD2 for D (5 bases). CDR1 SGHTA and CDR2 FQGTGA come from the germline V gene. This CDR3 has 13 residues. Between the trimmed V and J ends, which lost 1 base and 6 bases, there was a span of 10 bases. CDR3 in DNA: TGTGCCAGCAGCTTAATAGTAGGGAGCGAGCAGTACTTC. This encodes CASSLIVGSEQYF.

This clonotype has a single count. V and J are TRBV11-1 and TRBJ2-7; 10 bases are a match to TRBD2. Germline trimming cut 5 bases from V and 0 bases from J; bases unmatched to any gene: 19. The V gene's germline CDR1 is SGHAT and CDR2 FQDESV (reference sequence). The CDR3 is made up of 20 amino acids. The CDR3 bases are TGTGCCAGCAGCCAAGCCCCTAGCGGGGGTATACTCCTCGTCTCCTACGAGCAGTACTTC. It translates to CASSQAPSGGILLVSYEQYF.

The chain employs TRBV12-3 or TRBV12-4 and TRBJ1-1; maybe TRBD1 (5 bases). There are 15 residues in the CDR3. The germline V and J ends were trimmed by 6 bases and 0 bases, with 14 bases remaining between them. The CDR3 sequence is CASRVVLRVNTEAFF. CDR3 DNA: TGTGCCAGCAGGGTTGTACTCAGGGTGAACACTGAAGCTTTCTTT.

This clonotype was seen a few times. The rearrangement joins TRBV3-1 to TRBJ1-5; no firm D call. The V and J ends lost 1 base and 4 bases respectively, with 5 bases between them. Germline CDR1 is LGHDT and CDR2 is YNNKEL (reference sequence). The CDR3 is 13 residues long. CDR3 residues: CASSQGNNQPQHF. CDR3 coding DNA: TGTGCCAGCAGCCAAGGCAATAATCAGCCCCAGCATTTT.

The chain employs TRBV20-1 and TRBJ2-1, with TRBD2 matching 11 bases. V lost 5 bases to trimming and J lost 6 bases; unmatched junction nucleotides: 6. Germline V gene data show CDR1 as DFQATT and CDR2 as SNEGSKA (reference sequence). The CDR3 has 14 amino acids. In nucleotides, the CDR3 is TGCAGTGCTTCCACTAGCGGGAGTACCAATGAGCAGTTCTTC. Its protein is CSASTSGSTNEQFF.

The V and J genes are TRBV5-4 and TRBJ2-4; D ambiguous. The CDR3 extends over 14 amino acids. The V gene lost 4 bases and the J gene lost 0 bases, with 8 bases spanning the gap. From germline, CDR1 is SGHNT and CDR2 YYREEE (reference sequence). The CDR3 DNA is TGTGCCAGCAGCAAGGAGTTAGCCAAAAACATTCAGTACTTC. Translated, it gives CASSKELAKNIQYF.

This rearrangement joins TRBV6-5 to TRBJ2-7, with 9 bases aligning to TRBD1. J lost 2 bases, V lost 7 bases, and 3 bases had no gene match. From germline, CDR1 is MNHEY and CDR2 SVGAGI. CDR3 length: 13 amino acids. CDR3 DNA: TGTGCCAGCAAAGGACAGGGGACCTACGAGCAGTACGTC. Amino acids: CASKGQGTYEQYV.

The chain links TRBV19 to TRBJ2-1; tentatively, D is TRBD2 (6 bases). CDR1 is LNHDA and CDR2 is SQIVND in the germline V gene (reference sequence). V shed 6 bases and J shed 9 bases, with 12 bases lying between them. The CDR3 contains 12 residues. The CDR3 spells CASRGGWSEQFF. CDR3 coding DNA: TGTGCCAGTAGGGGGGGTTGGAGTGAGCAGTTCTTC.

With regard to this clonotype: A read error may account for a junction end that differs from germline. The chain links TRBV7-8 to TRBJ2-7; D ambiguous. Germline V lookup: CDR1 SGHVS, CDR2 FQNEAQ. This CDR3 has 14 residues. CDR3 bases: TGTGCCAGCAGTTTAGAAGGTGGGATCGGGGAGCAGTACTTC. This translates into CASSLEGGIGEQYF.

The chain employs TRBV7-2 and TRBJ2-5; 7 bases are a match to TRBD2. V dropped 6 bases and J dropped 11; count of bases not matched to a gene: 9. Germline CDR1 SGHTA, CDR2 FQGNSA. CDR3 length equals 12 residues. CDR3 sequence reads: CASRRAGDLQYF. The CDR3 bases are TGTGCCAGCAGAAGGGCGGGGGACTTGCAGTACTTC.

The genes are TRBV9 and TRBJ2-5; D may be TRBD2 (7 bases). Trimming shortened V by 4 bases and J by 3 bases, and 13 bases separated the two germline ends. This CDR3 is built from 14 residues. The germline V gene encodes CDR1 SGDLS and CDR2 YYNGEE. The CDR3 sequence is CASSPPGGEETQYF. In DNA, the CDR3 is TGTGCCAGCAGCCCCCCGGGGGGCGAAGAGACCCAGTACTTC.